This TCR beta chain was sequenced for a study of shared clonotypes between healthy human individuals. Profiled with immunoSEQ multiplex PCR; TCRdb holds only in-frame clones, not every one. The sample records roughly 1 million clones, approximately 80% being singletons. Germline V CDR1 and CDR2: SGHRS, YFSETQ. The CDR3 totals 13 residues. The V gene lost 2 bases and the J gene lost 6 bases, with 9 bases spanning the gap. With regard to this clone: Its antigen is still unknown.

Recent acute infections and vaccinations were absent in the healthy HIV-negative adult donors. All of the donors resided in Nashville, Tennessee, and each was a Caucasian adult. A CD45RA-negative memory subset and a CD45RA+ naive subset were separated from the CD4+ cells. Study-level results: Non-shared clonotypes had lower generation probabilities than clonotypes shared by all four sorted-subset donors.

The origin of this receptor is a man aged 18 to 30 in good health. Some clones in this sample may be carry-over from other donors' samples. Sequences were obtained from memory CD4+ T cells from PBMCs. Sample subset: CD45RA-negative fraction. The gene calls are TRBV5-1 and TRBJ2-1; D might be TRBD2 (6 bases). The CDR3 here is CASSFGTLNEQFF. The CDR3 DNA reads as TGCGCCAGCAGCTTCGGGACTCTCAATGAGCAGTTCTTC.